This passage covers 4 T cell receptor beta chains from one sample sequenced in a study of blood T cell repertoires in COVID-19. Here immunoSEQ multiplex PCR was the method, and the copy in TCRdb shows in-frame clones only, minus some. There are 140,000 to 150,000 clones in the sample; over 70% occur only once, and less than 2.5% lies in the top ten. The sequencing input was peripheral blood. The receptor source for this set is a woman in her sixties with acute or convalescent COVID-19.

The chain uses TRBV28 and TRBJ1-2; 7 nucleotides agree with TRBD1. From germline, CDR1 is MDHEN and CDR2 SYDVKM. CDR3 size: 14 residues. V lost 5 bases, J lost 7 bases, and 10 bases stayed unmatched. CDR3 loop: CASSLLTGFSGYTF. The CDR3 bases are TGTGCCAGCAGTCTCTTGACAGGGTTTAGTGGCTACACCTTC.

This chain connects TRBV6-5 to TRBJ2-7; no clear D gene. The length of the CDR3 is 15 residues. The ends were cut back, 8 bases at V and 3 bases at J, with 20 bases in the middle. The germline gives CDR1 MNHEY, CDR2 SVGAGI. The CDR3 region is CASGPDFFSIYEQYF. For the CDR3, the DNA is TGTGCCAGCGGTCCCGACTTTTTCAGTATCTACGAGCAGTACTTC.

The rearrangement links TRBV2 to TRBJ1-1, with D hard to call. CDR3 size: 11 residues. Germline V gives CDR1 SNHLY, CDR2 FYNNEI. Trimming shortened V by 4 bases and J by 7 bases, and 7 bases separated the two germline ends. CDR3 in amino acids: CASSVGVEAFF. For the CDR3, the DNA is TGTGCCAGCAGTGTCGGGGTTGAAGCTTTCTTT. Full variable domain (missing parts from reference TRBV2 and TRBJ1-1): EPEVTQTPSHQVTQMGQEVILRCVPISNHLYFYWYRQILGQKVEFLVSFYNNEISEKSEIFDDQFSVERPDGSNFTLKIRSTKLEDSAMYFCASSVGVEAFFGQGTRLTVV.

This clone has only one observation. The rearrangement joins TRBV30 to TRBJ2-3; unclear D gene. Germline V CDR1 and CDR2: GTSNPN, SVGIG (reference sequence). Trimming shortened V by 0 bases and J by 6 bases, and 10 bases separated the two germline ends. The CDR3 has 13 amino acids. CDR3: CAWSVLSTDTQYF. CDR3 sequence (DNA): TGTGCCTGGAGTGTACTATCAACCGATACGCAGTATTTT. Using reference TRBV30 and TRBJ2-3 for the parts outside the CDR3, the full variable domain is SQTIHQWPATLVQPVGSPLSLECTVEGTSNPNLYWYRQAAGRGLQLLFYSVGIGQISSEVPQNLSASRPQDRQFILSSKKLLLSDSGFYLCAWSVLSTDTQYFGPGTRLTVL.